The sequence of this T cell receptor (beta chain) was determined in a study of shared clonotypes between healthy human individuals. Naive CD45RA+ and memory CD45RA-negative subsets were split from CD4+ cells. Using immunoSEQ multiplex PCR, the repertoire was profiled, and TCRdb retains in-frame clones only, with some absent. The repertoire holds about 2 million clones, with roughly 94% as singletons. Germline loops: CDR1 KGHSH, CDR2 LQKENI. The CDR3 contains 16 residues. Trimming cost V 3 bases and J 7 bases; bases outside gene matches: 7. This chain links TRBV18 with TRBJ2-2, with 11 positions matching TRBD2. The receptor comes from a man younger than 35 in good health. The sequenced sample consisted of naive CD4+ T cells sorted from blood. Subset meaning: CD45RA+ positively selected. CDR3 sequence (DNA): TGTGCCAGCTCACCGCTTAGCGGGAGGGCCGTCGGGGAGCTGTTTTTT. Its protein product is CASSPLSGRAVGELFF.